This T cell receptor beta chain came from a study of blood T cell repertoires in COVID-19 (dated by TCRdb to 2020 to 2022). Describing the broader study: Collaborator samples came from the United States, Italy and Spain and covered acute and convalescent phases of COVID-19. The prospective study material was composed of cDNA or gDNA derived from T cells, B-cell-depleted T cells, or PBMCs. Deeply sampled blood TCRbeta repertoires from subjects exposed to, actively infected with, or recovered from COVID-19 were included in the dataset. The repertoires were made available in a free public database intended to serve as a resource for research on the immune response to SARS-CoV-2. Samples were obtained from the ongoing ImmuneRACE study (first 160 participants) and from some 1,300 subjects provided by 6 global collaborators. Nearly every sample came with metadata listing a de-identified subject ID, COVID-19 status, age in years and sex. Where available, HLA class I and class II types were taken from metadata supplied by the sample provider and were not determined by assay-based typing. What the research found in general, with its limitations: The quantity of clinical and demographic metadata differed by source and by participant and was supplied without curation.

TCRbeta CDR3 regions were amplified from genomic DNA using the immunoSEQ Assay, a bias-controlled multiplex PCR. On the study's bioinformatics: The number of nucleated cells in each sample was estimated from the amplification of reference gene primers within the assay. Sequence reads were collapsed and filtered to measure the absolute abundance of every unique TCRbeta CDR3 rearrangement. For each sample, productive Simpson clonality was calculated as the square root of Simpson's diversity index over productive rearrangements. In its TCRdb copy, this immuneACCESS table keeps in-frame sequences only and misses some clones. Where compared with another copy, unresolved V genes explain less than half of these, and the others have no known cause. V and J calls and clone size come straight from that table; D and trimming were deduced from the DNA. Recorded for this sample are 98,000 or so clones; approximately 87% of them occurred a single time. The ten largest account for over 12% of the sample.

The junction shows trimming of 4 bases on V and 6 bases on J, and the gene matches do not reach 1 base of it. The germline V gene encodes CDR1 SGHDT and CDR2 YYEEEE. The CDR3, cysteine through phenylalanine, is 14 amino acids long. CDR3 DNA is the only sequence kept; it has 42 bases, read in frame from the first base. Each collaborating institution followed its own protocols to collect whole blood in K2EDTA tubes. For TCRbeta analysis, collaborators shipped samples in one of three forms: frozen whole blood, isolated PBMCs, or DNA extracted from either of those sample types. In the case of this clone: Its antigen target is currently unknown. No base-level quality is on record; no much larger clone is a single base apart.

The sequence derives from a man aged 45-60 years with acute or convalescent COVID-19. The sample comprised peripheral blood. The chain was built from TRBV5-6 and TRBJ2-2, with 12 bases aligning to TRBD2. The CDR3 region reads CASSRTSGAGELFF. The sequence in DNA is TGTGCCAGCAGCAGGACTAGCGGGGCCGGGGAGCTGTTTTTT.